This T cell receptor (beta chain) emerged from a study of cytotoxic CD8 clonotypes in ibrutinib-treated CLL. Study-level results: Age-matched healthy donor levels were exceeded by baseline clonality, which tracked circulating CD8+ T-cell counts. Elevated clonality accompanied ibrutinib response, with a return toward baseline values at progression.

With regard to this clone: The antigen is not known.

Investigators sought sequencing depths of between 1 in 200,000 and 1 in 1 million T cells. The table came from immunoSEQ multiplex PCR; TCRdb's copy has only in-frame clones and leaves some out. The table includes more than 50,000 clones, approximately 54% detected once. For TCR beta libraries, around 1.8 micrograms of genomic DNA were obtained from cryopreserved PBMCs. CDR1 and CDR2 (germline): MDHEN, SYDVKM. The CDR3 has 18 residues. Germline trimming cut 6 bases from V and 6 bases from J; bases unmatched to any gene: 17. This sequence originates from a human donor with chronic lymphocytic leukemia. This chain links TRBV28 with TRBJ2-3, with 11 bases lining up with TRBD2. The source was PBMCs, collected after 12 months of ibrutinib treatment. CDR3 protein: CASRTYTSTSGSMDTQYF. Written as DNA, the CDR3 is TGTGCCAGCAGAACCTACACCTCAACTAGCGGGAGTATGGATACGCAGTATTTT.